The rows below give T cell receptor beta chains drawn from one sample of a study of blood T cell repertoires in COVID-19. TCRdb's table, derived via immunoSEQ multiplex PCR, lists solely in-frame clones and lacks some. This sample yields fewer than 45,000 clones, of which roughly 87% are seen a single time; over 12% belongs to the top ten. The material sequenced was peripheral blood. The receptors shown here come from a human donor in a cohort sampled during active COVID-19. CDR3s include the opening cysteine and the closing phenylalanine or tryptophan. The D gene is left open where the match is weak. Some rows have no size entry. The others give once, few or many, or a class for an expanded clone.

clone size: .; D gene: .; V gene: TRBV7-3; J gene: TRBJ1-1; CDR3 protein: CASSRGQNTEAFF; CDR3 DNA: TGTGCCAGCAGTCGCGGACAGAACACTGAAGCTTTCTTT
clone size: .; D gene: .; V gene: TRBV5-1; J gene: TRBJ1-1; CDR3 protein: CASSAVRALNTEAFF; CDR3 DNA: TGCGCCAGCAGCGCGGTCAGGGCGTTGAACACTGAAGCTTTCTTT
clone size: .; D gene: .; V gene: TRBV27; J gene: TRBJ2-7; CDR3 protein: CASSEGGKGSYEQYF; CDR3 DNA: TGTGCCAGCAGTGAGGGGGGGAAGGGATCCTACGAGCAGTACTTC
clone size: .; D gene: TRBD1; V gene: TRBV29-1; J gene: TRBJ2-7; CDR3 protein: CSGLTGVEQYF; CDR3 DNA: TGCAGCGGCCTGACAGGGGTCGAGCAGTACTTC
clone size: .; D gene: TRBD2; V gene: TRBV5-4; J gene: TRBJ2-1; CDR3 protein: CASSQASGGAYNEQFF; CDR3 DNA: TGTGCCAGCAGCCAAGCTAGCGGGGGGGCCTACAATGAGCAGTTCTTC
clone size: .; D gene: .; V gene: TRBV20-1; J gene: TRBJ2-3; CDR3 protein: CSAVRSDTQYF; CDR3 DNA: TGCAGTGCTGTCAGATCAGATACGCAGTATTTT
clone size: .; D gene: TRBD1; V gene: TRBV6-1; J gene: TRBJ2-7; CDR3 protein: CASSEPGQGRYEQYF; CDR3 DNA: TGTGCCAGCAGTGAACCGGGACAGGGGCGATACGAGCAGTACTTC
clone size: .; D gene: .; V gene: TRBV30; J gene: TRBJ2-2; CDR3 protein: CACKRTGELFF; CDR3 DNA: TGTGCCTGTAAGCGGACCGGGGAGCTGTTTTTT
clone size: .; D gene: TRBD2; V gene: TRBV5-1; J gene: TRBJ2-2; CDR3 protein: CASRITSGNTGELFF; CDR3 DNA: TGCGCCAGCAGGATAACTAGCGGCAACACCGGGGAGCTGTTTTTT
clone size: .; D gene: TRBD2; V gene: TRBV7-3; J gene: TRBJ2-1; CDR3 protein: CASSFPKGTSGGGEQFF; CDR3 DNA: TGTGCCAGCAGCTTTCCGAAGGGGACTAGCGGCGGAGGTGAGCAGTTCTTC
clone size: .; D gene: TRBD2; V gene: TRBV29-1; J gene: TRBJ2-7; CDR3 protein: CSDGTSVHYEQYF; CDR3 DNA: TGCAGCGACGGGACTAGCGTACACTACGAGCAGTACTTC
clone size: .; D gene: .; V gene: TRBV6-5; J gene: TRBJ2-3; CDR3 protein: CATLLAGPDTQYF; CDR3 DNA: TGTGCCACCCTACTTGCGGGCCCAGATACGCAGTATTTT
clone size: .; D gene: TRBD2; V gene: TRBV5-5; J gene: TRBJ2-1; CDR3 protein: CASSYDGTSGNEQFF; CDR3 DNA: TGTGCCAGCAGCTACGACGGGACTAGCGGCAATGAGCAGTTCTTC
clone size: .; D gene: TRBD2; V gene: TRBV29-1; J gene: TRBJ2-7; CDR3 protein: CSVEGGTSGRYEQYF; CDR3 DNA: TGCAGCGTTGAAGGGGGGACTAGCGGGAGATACGAGCAGTACTTC
clone size: .; D gene: .; V gene: TRBV3-1/TRBV3-2; J gene: TRBJ1-2; CDR3 protein: CASSQDVEWGYTF; CDR3 DNA: TGTGCCAGCAGCCAAGATGTCGAGTGGGGCTACACCTTC
clone size: .; D gene: .; V gene: TRBV6-6; J gene: TRBJ2-7; CDR3 protein: CASSYRRDTYEQYF; CDR3 DNA: TGTGCCAGCAGTTACAGGAGGGATACCTACGAGCAGTACTTC
clone size: few; D gene: .; V gene: TRBV6-2/TRBV6-3; J gene: TRBJ2-7; CDR3 protein: CASSEAGSPYEQYF; CDR3 DNA: TGTGCCAGCAGCGAGGCCGGGAGCCCCTACGAGCAGTACTTC
clone size: .; D gene: TRBD2; V gene: TRBV5-1; J gene: TRBJ2-5; CDR3 protein: CASSLGIAGGHETQYF; CDR3 DNA: TGCGCCAGCAGCTTAGGAATAGCGGGAGGGCACGAGACCCAGTACTTC
clone size: .; D gene: .; V gene: TRBV5-1; J gene: TRBJ2-3; CDR3 protein: CASSWGRDTQYF; CDR3 DNA: TGCGCCAGCAGCTGGGGCAGGGATACGCAGTATTTT
clone size: .; D gene: TRBD2; V gene: TRBV5-6; J gene: TRBJ2-7; CDR3 protein: CASSFTSVGNYEQYF; CDR3 DNA: TGTGCCAGCAGCTTCACTAGCGTGGGAAACTACGAGCAGTACTTC
clone size: .; D gene: TRBD2; V gene: TRBV27; J gene: TRBJ2-7; CDR3 protein: CASSLKGLAAYEQYF; CDR3 DNA: TGTGCCAGCAGTTTAAAGGGACTAGCGGCATACGAGCAGTACTTC
clone size: .; D gene: TRBD1; V gene: TRBV7-2; J gene: TRBJ1-5; CDR3 protein: CASSPPGGQAYQPQHF; CDR3 DNA: TGTGCCAGCAGCCCACCCGGGGGACAGGCCTATCAGCCCCAGCATTTT
clone size: few; D gene: .; V gene: TRBV12-5; J gene: TRBJ1-1; CDR3 protein: CASGEALNTEAFF; CDR3 DNA: TGTGCTAGTGGTGAGGCTCTGAACACTGAAGCTTTCTTT
clone size: .; D gene: .; V gene: TRBV5-4; J gene: TRBJ2-3; CDR3 protein: CASSWFEGTDTQYF; CDR3 DNA: TGTGCCAGCAGCTGGTTCGAGGGCACAGATACGCAGTATTTT
clone size: .; D gene: .; V gene: TRBV6-5; J gene: TRBJ1-6; CDR3 protein: CASTYSGGINSPLHF; CDR3 DNA: TGTGCCAGCACCTATTCGGGGGGAATAAATTCACCCCTCCACTTT
clone size: .; D gene: .; V gene: TRBV7-9; J gene: TRBJ1-2; CDR3 protein: CASSLGPRQDTYGYTF; CDR3 DNA: TGTGCCAGCAGCTTAGGCCCGAGACAGGACACTTATGGCTACACCTTC
clone size: few; D gene: TRBD2; V gene: TRBV24-1; J gene: TRBJ2-3; CDR3 protein: CATSDLGLAGGPGADTQYF; CDR3 DNA: TGTGCCACCAGTGATTTGGGGCTAGCGGGAGGGCCCGGTGCAGATACGCAGTATTTT
clone size: .; D gene: TRBD2; V gene: TRBV7-2; J gene: TRBJ2-5; CDR3 protein: CASSFRGGLARETQYF; CDR3 DNA: TGTGCCAGCAGCTTTAGGGGGGGACTAGCGCGAGAGACCCAGTACTTC
clone size: .; D gene: .; V gene: TRBV12-3/TRBV12-4; J gene: TRBJ1-1; CDR3 protein: CASSPTGFTEAFF; CDR3 DNA: TGTGCCAGCAGCCCTACAGGGTTTACTGAAGCTTTCTTT
clone size: .; D gene: TRBD1; V gene: TRBV18; J gene: TRBJ2-7; CDR3 protein: CASSLRTGYSYEQYF; CDR3 DNA: TGTGCCAGCTCACTGAGGACAGGGTACTCCTACGAGCAGTACTTC
clone size: .; D gene: .; V gene: TRBV7-9; J gene: TRBJ2-1; CDR3 protein: CASTLSGGEQFF; CDR3 DNA: TGTGCCAGCACCCTATCCGGCGGTGAGCAGTTCTTC
clone size: once; D gene: .; V gene: TRBV5-6; J gene: TRBJ2-7; CDR3 protein: CASRRQSTYEQYF; CDR3 DNA: TGTGCCAGCAGGCGACAGAGCACCTACGAGCAGTACTTC
clone size: few; D gene: .; V gene: TRBV3-1/TRBV3-2; J gene: TRBJ2-3; CDR3 protein: CASSRGDTQYF; CDR3 DNA: TGTGCCAGCAGCCGAGGAGATACGCAGTATTTT
clone size: .; D gene: .; V gene: TRBV29-1; J gene: TRBJ1-2; CDR3 protein: CSVVGGGENYGYTF; CDR3 DNA: TGCAGCGTTGTTGGGGGGGGAGAGAATTATGGCTACACCTTC
clone size: once; D gene: TRBD1; V gene: TRBV5-4; J gene: TRBJ2-5; CDR3 protein: CASSVGTGGKKTQYF; CDR3 DNA: TGTGCCAGCAGCGTAGGGACAGGGGGCAAAAAGACCCAGTACTTC
clone size: few; D gene: .; V gene: TRBV6-5; J gene: TRBJ1-1; CDR3 protein: CASSPGFGTEAFF; CDR3 DNA: TGTGCCAGCAGTCCAGGCTTCGGCACTGAAGCTTTCTTT
clone size: .; D gene: TRBD1; V gene: TRBV6-5; J gene: TRBJ1-5; CDR3 protein: CASRETGDRNQPQHF; CDR3 DNA: TGTGCCAGCAGGGAGACAGGGGACCGCAATCAGCCCCAGCATTTT
clone size: once; D gene: TRBD2; V gene: TRBV5-1; J gene: TRBJ2-5; CDR3 protein: CASSHRGDYRDGTQYF; CDR3 DNA: TGCGCCAGCAGCCACCGGGGGGACTATCGTGACGGGACCCAGTACTTC
clone size: few; D gene: .; V gene: TRBV19; J gene: TRBJ1-2; CDR3 protein: CASSIYLGDGYTF; CDR3 DNA: TGTGCCAGTAGTATCTATTTAGGGGATGGCTACACCTTC
clone size: .; D gene: .; V gene: TRBV28; J gene: TRBJ2-6; CDR3 protein: CASSLATAGANVLTF; CDR3 DNA: TGTGCCAGCAGTTTAGCTACTGCAGGGGCCAACGTCCTGACTTTC
clone size: .; D gene: TRBD1; V gene: TRBV28; J gene: TRBJ1-6; CDR3 protein: CASSLDRGQWNSPLHF; CDR3 DNA: TGTGCCAGCAGTTTAGACAGGGGGCAATGGAATTCACCCCTCCACTTT
clone size: .; D gene: .; V gene: TRBV7-3; J gene: TRBJ2-1; CDR3 protein: CASSFDWASYNEQFF; CDR3 DNA: TGTGCCAGCAGCTTCGATTGGGCCTCCTACAATGAGCAGTTCTTC
clone size: .; D gene: .; V gene: TRBV27; J gene: TRBJ1-6; CDR3 protein: CASSLSEVSHLHF; CDR3 DNA: TGTGCCAGCAGTTTATCCGAGGTTTCTCACCTCCACTTT
clone size: .; D gene: .; V gene: TRBV10-1; J gene: TRBJ2-1; CDR3 protein: CASSPGLDNEQFF; CDR3 DNA: TGCGCCAGCAGCCCGGGACTGGACAATGAGCAGTTCTTC
clone size: .; D gene: .; V gene: TRBV11-3; J gene: TRBJ2-5; CDR3 protein: CASSRSGYQETQYF; CDR3 DNA: TGTGCCAGCAGCCGCAGCGGGTACCAAGAGACCCAGTACTTC
clone size: .; D gene: .; V gene: TRBV27; J gene: TRBJ1-5; CDR3 protein: CASGPPGAEQPQHF; CDR3 DNA: TGTGCCAGCGGCCCCCCGGGAGCGGAACAGCCCCAGCATTTT
clone size: few; D gene: TRBD2; V gene: TRBV7-9; J gene: TRBJ2-7; CDR3 protein: CAIVDLAGGHEQYF; CDR3 DNA: TGTGCCATCGTCGACCTAGCGGGGGGCCACGAGCAGTACTTC
clone size: .; D gene: .; V gene: TRBV28; J gene: TRBJ1-6; CDR3 protein: CASTLAGEYNSPLHF; CDR3 DNA: TGTGCCAGCACCCTTGCCGGGGAATATAATTCACCCCTCCACTTT
clone size: .; D gene: TRBD2; V gene: TRBV7-8; J gene: TRBJ2-7; CDR3 protein: CASSSSREHSYEQYF; CDR3 DNA: TGTGCCAGCAGCTCCTCGCGGGAGCACTCCTACGAGCAGTACTTC
clone size: .; D gene: TRBD2; V gene: TRBV4-2; J gene: TRBJ2-3; CDR3 protein: CASSQGTSGRDGDTQYF; CDR3 DNA: TGTGCCAGCAGCCAAGGGACTAGCGGGAGGGATGGAGATACGCAGTATTTT
clone size: .; D gene: TRBD1; V gene: TRBV24-1; J gene: TRBJ2-5; CDR3 protein: CATSDTTGPQETQYF; CDR3 DNA: TGTGCCACCAGTGACACGACAGGGCCCCAAGAGACCCAGTACTTC
clone size: once; D gene: TRBD1; V gene: TRBV6-5; J gene: TRBJ1-4; CDR3 protein: CASSPRAGGKLFF; CDR3 DNA: TGTGCCAGCAGCCCCAGGGCAGGGGGAAAACTGTTTTTT
clone size: .; D gene: .; V gene: TRBV6-1; J gene: TRBJ2-1; CDR3 protein: CASSEFRQEQFF; CDR3 DNA: TGTGCCAGCAGTGAATTCCGACAGGAGCAGTTCTTC